The rows below give T cell receptor beta chains drawn from one sample of a study of T-cell memory formation after mild COVID-19. TCRdb used MiXCR to reprocess the 5' RACE reads, holding one entry per CDR3 protein. The data contain about 340,000 distinct CDR3 sequences, roughly 19% of them singletons. The sample was PBMCs or a T cell subset sorted from them (not recorded which). The receptors come from a man between 18 and 29 years old who had mild COVID-19 (a few samples of this study predate the infection). Cell type and time point are not known. CDR3s include the opening cysteine and the closing phenylalanine or tryptophan. The order of the fields is CDR3 protein, CDR3 DNA, J gene, D gene, clone size, V gene. D genes are given only for firm matches. A row's size may be missing; if present it is once, few, many or a size class.

CDR3: CASSLRGGSNQPQHF
DNA: TGTGCCAGCAGCTTAAGAGGGGGTAGCAATCAGCCCCAGCATTTT
J: TRBJ1-5
D: NA
size: NA
V: TRBV7-9

CDR3: CASSLRRELYEQYF
DNA: TGCGCCAGCAGCTTGCGAAGAGAGCTCTACGAGCAGTACTTC
J: TRBJ2-7
D: NA
size: NA
V: TRBV5-1

CDR3: CASGYTEAFF
DNA: TGTGCCAGCGGGTACACTGAAGCTTTCTTT
J: TRBJ1-1
D: NA
size: NA
V: TRBV27

CDR3: CSAGLAGGPNEQFF
DNA: TGCAGTGCCGGACTAGCGGGGGGGCCAAATGAGCAGTTCTTC
J: TRBJ2-1
D: TRBD2
size: many
V: TRBV20-1

CDR3: CASSLSPSGGEWDNEQFF
DNA: TGTGCCAGCAGCTTGTCCCCTAGCGGGGGGGAATGGGACAATGAGCAGTTCTTC
J: TRBJ2-1
D: TRBD2
size: few
V: TRBV7-3

CDR3: CASRTGRGTEAFF
DNA: TGTGCCAGCAGGACAGGGAGGGGGACTGAAGCTTTCTTT
J: TRBJ1-1
D: TRBD1
size: NA
V: TRBV6-1

CDR3: CASSYSIQSTGELFF
DNA: TGTGCCAGCAGTTACTCGATACAGAGCACCGGGGAGCTGTTTTTT
J: TRBJ2-2
D: NA
size: few
V: TRBV6-5

CDR3: CASGRTGVTYEQYF
DNA: TGTGCCAGCGGAAGGACAGGGGTAACCTACGAGCAGTACTTC
J: TRBJ2-7
D: TRBD1
size: NA
V: TRBV6-2/TRBV6-3

CDR3: CASSFSGGQDIQYF
DNA: TGTGCCAGCAGCTTTAGCGGGGGACAGGACATTCAGTACTTC
J: TRBJ2-4
D: NA
size: many
V: TRBV3-1

CDR3: CASSLGLAGSAQETQYF
DNA: TGTGCCAGCAGTTTAGGACTAGCGGGGAGCGCTCAAGAGACCCAGTACTTC
J: TRBJ2-5
D: TRBD2
size: few
V: TRBV12-3/TRBV12-4

CDR3: CASSNREADTQYF
DNA: TGTGCCAGTAGTAACCGGGAAGCAGATACGCAGTATTTT
J: TRBJ2-3
D: NA
size: many
V: TRBV19

CDR3: CASSYSTDSGANVLTF
DNA: TGTGCCAGCAGTTACTCGACAGACTCTGGGGCCAACGTCCTGACTTTC
J: TRBJ2-6
D: NA
size: few
V: TRBV6-6

CDR3: CASCPGPLGTEAFF
DNA: TGCGCCAGCTGTCCGGGACCCCTGGGCACTGAAGCTTTCTTT
J: TRBJ1-1
D: NA
size: NA
V: TRBV4-1

CDR3: CASSQDVLGARGAYGYTF
DNA: TGTGCCAGCAGCCAAGATGTCCTGGGTGCAAGGGGAGCCTATGGCTACACCTTC
J: TRBJ1-2
D: NA
size: few
V: TRBV3-1

CDR3: CASSPVTRGELFF
DNA: TGTGCCAGCTCTCCCGTGACCCGCGGGGAGCTGTTTTTT
J: TRBJ2-2
D: NA
size: NA
V: TRBV6-2/TRBV6-3

CDR3: CSVTGISYEQYF
DNA: TGCAGCGTGACCGGGATTTCCTACGAGCAGTACTTC
J: TRBJ2-7
D: NA
size: NA
V: TRBV29-1

CDR3: CATSDFTMDYGYTF
DNA: TGTGCCACCAGTGATTTCACGATGGACTATGGCTACACCTTC
J: TRBJ1-2
D: NA
size: NA
V: TRBV24-1

CDR3: CSTGGNTEAFF
DNA: TGCAGCACAGGGGGGAACACTGAAGCTTTCTTT
J: TRBJ1-1
D: TRBD1
size: few
V: TRBV20-1

CDR3: CASSYTGQFNEKLFF
DNA: TGTGCCAGCAGTTACACGGGACAGTTTAATGAAAAACTGTTTTTT
J: TRBJ1-4
D: TRBD1
size: once
V: TRBV6-5

CDR3: CASSQGGGREETQYF
DNA: TGCGCCAGCAGCCAAGGGGGGGGCCGGGAAGAGACCCAGTACTTC
J: TRBJ2-5
D: NA
size: many
V: TRBV4-1

CDR3: CSASGAPYEQYF
DNA: TGCAGTGCTAGCGGGGCTCCCTACGAGCAGTACTTC
J: TRBJ2-7
D: NA
size: NA
V: TRBV20-1

CDR3: CASSLSGYSNQPQHF
DNA: TGTGCCAGCAGCTTAAGTGGATATAGCAATCAGCCCCAGCATTTT
J: TRBJ1-5
D: NA
size: few
V: TRBV7-2

CDR3: CASSNTGNGYTF
DNA: TGTGCCAGCAGTAACACAGGGAATGGCTACACCTTC
J: TRBJ1-2
D: NA
size: few
V: TRBV3-1